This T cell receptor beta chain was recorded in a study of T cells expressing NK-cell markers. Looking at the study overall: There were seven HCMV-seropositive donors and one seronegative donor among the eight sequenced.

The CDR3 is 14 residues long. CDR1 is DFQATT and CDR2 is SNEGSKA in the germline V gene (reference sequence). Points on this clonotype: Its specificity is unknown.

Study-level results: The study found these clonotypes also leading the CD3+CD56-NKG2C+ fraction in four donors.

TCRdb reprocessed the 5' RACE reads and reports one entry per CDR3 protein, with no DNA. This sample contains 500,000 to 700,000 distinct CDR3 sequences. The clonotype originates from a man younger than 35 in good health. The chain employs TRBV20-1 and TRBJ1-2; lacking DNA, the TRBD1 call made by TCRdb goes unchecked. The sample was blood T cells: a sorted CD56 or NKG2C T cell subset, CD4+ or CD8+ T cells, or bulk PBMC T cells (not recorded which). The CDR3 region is CSARDPQGNGGYTF.